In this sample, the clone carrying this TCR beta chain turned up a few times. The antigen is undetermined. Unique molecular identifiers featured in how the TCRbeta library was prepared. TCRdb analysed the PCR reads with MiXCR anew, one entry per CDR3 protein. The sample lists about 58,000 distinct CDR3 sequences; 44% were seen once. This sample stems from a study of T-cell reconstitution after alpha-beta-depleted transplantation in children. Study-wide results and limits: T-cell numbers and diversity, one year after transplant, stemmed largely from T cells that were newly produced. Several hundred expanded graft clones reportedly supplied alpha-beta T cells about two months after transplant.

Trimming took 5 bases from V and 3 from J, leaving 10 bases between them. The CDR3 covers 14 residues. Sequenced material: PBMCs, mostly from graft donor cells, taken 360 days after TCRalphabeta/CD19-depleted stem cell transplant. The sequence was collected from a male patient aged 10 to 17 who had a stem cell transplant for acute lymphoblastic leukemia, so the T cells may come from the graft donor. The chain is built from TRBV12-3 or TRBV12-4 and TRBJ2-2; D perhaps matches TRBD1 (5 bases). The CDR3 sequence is CASSTDSHTGELFF. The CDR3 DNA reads TGTGCCAGCAGTACAGACAGTCACACCGGGGAGCTGTTTTTT.